Listed here are 24 T cell receptor beta chains from one sample, sequenced in a study of cytomegalovirus exposure and HLA in healthy donors. TCRdb's copy holds only in-frame clones and misses some; the assay was immunoSEQ multiplex PCR. The table has fewer than 300,000 clones, around 87% seen once; the top ten hold around 0.9%. The specimen sequenced was PBMCs. These receptors were taken from a woman aged 18 to 35 in good health and CMV-seronegative.

The chain links TRBV7-6 to TRBJ2-2, with 11 bases aligning to TRBD2. This CDR3 comprises 17 residues. The V gene end was trimmed by 1 base and the J gene end by 7 bases; junction bases not matched to a gene: 8. Germline V gives CDR1 SGHVS, CDR2 FNYEAQ. CDR3 DNA: TGTGCCAGCAGCTTAGAACTAGCGGGAGTTCTTGACGGGGAGCTGTTTTTT. It specifies CASSLELAGVLDGELFF.

The chain joins TRBV2 to TRBJ1-3, with a weak D call TRBD1 (5 bases). Germline values: CDR1 SNHLY, CDR2 FYNNEI. V was trimmed by 4 bases and J by 1 base, leaving 8 bases between them. The CDR3 covers 14 residues. The CDR3 bases are TGTGCCAGCAGTGGGACAAGATCTGGAAACACCATATATTTT. Translated, it gives CASSGTRSGNTIYF.

The chain couples TRBV4-2 to TRBJ2-7; TRBD1 aligns across 7 bases. Germline loops: CDR1 LGHNA, CDR2 YNFKEQ. With 2 bases clipped from V and 4 bases from J, the junction kept 5 bases outside the gene matches. The CDR3 loop spans 14 amino acids. CDR3 sequence (DNA): TGTGCCAGCAGCCAACTGGGACAGCCATACGAGCAGTACTTC. It encodes CASSQLGQPYEQYF.

The rearrangement uses TRBV10-1 and TRBJ1-3; no reliable D call. This CDR3 region has 14 residues. Deletions cut 3 bases from V and 2 bases from J, with 8 bases between. Germline V gene sequence: CDR1 WNHNN, CDR2 SYGVQD (reference sequence). CDR3 coding DNA: TGCGCCAGCAGTGATAGCGGGGCTGGAAACACCATATATTTT. As protein: CASSDSGAGNTIYF.

V and J are TRBV5-4 and TRBJ2-1, with 12 bases aligning to TRBD2. With 3 bases clipped from V and 7 bases from J, the junction kept 8 bases outside the gene matches. The CDR3 has 16 amino acids. Per the germline V gene, CDR1 is SGHNT and CDR2 is YYREEE (reference sequence). CDR3 nucleotides: TGTGCCAGCAGCTCAGGACTAGCGGGAAGTCGGAATGAGCAGTTCTTC. Protein sequence: CASSSGLAGSRNEQFF. The complete variable domain, with remaining parts taken from reference TRBV5-4 and TRBJ2-1, reads ETGVTQSPTHLIKTRGQQVTLRCSSQSGHNTVSWYQQALGQGPQFIFQYYREEENGRGNFPPRFSGLQFPNYSSELNVNALELDDSALYLCASSSGLAGSRNEQFFGPGTRLTVL.

The genes are TRBV18 and TRBJ1-5; 8 nucleotides agree with TRBD1. The V and J ends lost 0 bases and 0 bases, in that order; junction bases with no gene match: 19. The V gene's germline CDR1 is KGHSH and CDR2 LQKENI. The CDR3 runs to 22 residues. Here the CDR3 DNA reads TGTGCCAGCTCACCACCAATTAAGCGCTGGGACAGGTCCACTTATAGCAATCAGCCCCAGCATTTT. This gives the protein CASSPPIKRWDRSTYSNQPQHF. The full variable domain, in which reference TRBV18 and TRBJ1-5 provide the parts outside the CDR3, is NAGVMQNPRHLVRRRGQEARLRCSPMKGHSHVYWYRQLPEEGLKFMVYLQKENIIDESGMPKERFSAEFPKEGPSILRIQQVVRGDSAAYFCASSPPIKRWDRSTYSNQPQHFGDGTRLSIL.

The genes are TRBV2 and TRBJ2-3; D remains unclear. Trimming took 0 bases from V and 6 from J, leaving 7 bases between them. CDR3 length: 13 residues. CDR1 and CDR2 (germline): SNHLY, FYNNEI. CDR3 coding DNA: TGTGCCAGCAGTGAAGCAAGTGCGGATACGCAGTATTTT. Its translation: CASSEASADTQYF.

The J gene is TRBJ2-7, the V gene TRBV6-1; 8 nucleotides match TRBD1. CDR3 length: 13 residues. The V and J ends lost 6 bases and 4 bases, in that order; junction bases with no gene match: 5. Germline V gene lookup returns CDR1 MNHNS and CDR2 SASEGT. The CDR3 nucleotides are TGTGCCAGCAGCACTACAGGGGGATACGAGCAGTACTTC. It codes for CASSTTGGYEQYF.

Worth noting for this clone: A read error may produce the germline difference seen at one junction end. Here the CDR3 DNA reads TGTGCCACCAGCAGGAATATACAGGGGGCTAGCACGGATACGCAGTATTTT. Encoded protein: CATSRNIQGASTDTQYF. This chain links TRBV15 with TRBJ2-3, with 9 bases identical to TRBD1. Germline loops: CDR1 LNHNV, CDR2 YYDKDF (reference sequence). CDR3 length: 17 amino acids.

V gene TRBV9 combines with J gene TRBJ2-1, with 7 bases lining up with TRBD2. CDR1 SGDLS and CDR2 YYNGEE come from the germline V gene. This CDR3 is built from 14 residues. The J segment lost 10 bases and the V segment lost 3 bases, leaving 10 bases of the junction unmatched. Here the CDR3 DNA reads TGTGCCAGCAGCGAAAGACTAGCCGCTCGGGAGCAGTTCTTC. The encoded protein is CASSERLAAREQFF.

This clone was seen a single time. The chain carries TRBV5-6 and TRBJ2-5; possibly TRBD2 for D (6 bases). CDR3 length equals 13 residues. Trimming removed 2 bases from V and 3 bases from J, with 8 bases in between. Per germline, CDR1 SGHDT and CDR2 YYEEEE. This chain's CDR3 is CASSFGGEETQYF. The CDR3 DNA follows: TGTGCCAGCAGCTTTGGCGGGGAAGAGACCCAGTACTTC.

This clone was picked up one time. The chain carries TRBV7-2 and TRBJ2-5; D remains ambiguous. The germline V gene has CDR1 SGHTA and CDR2 FQGNSA. Trimming pared 5 bases from V and 2 bases from J, leaving 6 bases between. CDR3 size: 12 residues. CDR3 sequence: CASSRTQETQYF. DNA of the CDR3: TGTGCCAGCAGCCGCACACAAGAGACCCAGTACTTC.

The chain joins TRBV5-4 to TRBJ2-7; tentative D call: TRBD1 (6 bases). Between the trimmed V and J ends, which lost 4 bases and 1 base, there was a span of 12 bases. CDR1 is SGHNT and CDR2 is YYREEE in the germline V gene (reference sequence). The CDR3 has 14 residues. DNA of the CDR3: TGTGCCAGCAGCAGGAAACAGGGTTCCTACGAGCAGTACTTC. Translation gives CASSRKQGSYEQYF. Combining the CDR3 with reference TRBV5-4 and TRBJ2-7 gives the whole variable domain ETGVTQSPTHLIKTRGQQVTLRCSSQSGHNTVSWYQQALGQGPQFIFQYYREEENGRGNFPPRFSGLQFPNYSSELNVNALELDDSALYLCASSRKQGSYEQYFGPGTRLTVT.

The chain employs TRBV11-2 and TRBJ1-3, with 7 positions matching TRBD1. Germline V gives CDR1 SGHAT, CDR2 FQNNGV. There are 16 residues in the CDR3. J gave up 0 bases and V 2 bases, and 4 bases lay outside the gene matches. CDR3 in DNA: TGTGCCAGCAGCTTATACGGACAGGTCTCTGGAAACACCATATATTTT. This sequence encodes CASSLYGQVSGNTIYF.

The table lists this clone with a count of one. The rearrangement links TRBV19 to TRBJ2-7, with 9 nucleotides matching TRBD2. Trimming cost V 1 base and J 5 bases; bases outside gene matches: 0. This CDR3 comprises 13 residues. Germline CDR1 LNHDA, CDR2 SQIVND (reference sequence). The CDR3 coding sequence is TGTGCCAGTAGTATAGTAGCGGGAGACGAGCAGTACTTC. This encodes CASSIVAGDEQYF.

V is TRBV2 and J is TRBJ1-2; possible D gene TRBD1, 5 bases. The V end was cut by 5 bases, the J end by 5 bases, with 12 bases between. Germline V gene sequence: CDR1 SNHLY, CDR2 FYNNEI. This CDR3 comprises 13 residues. The chain's CDR3 is CASSPDSPYGYTF. CDR3 bases: TGTGCCAGCAGTCCCGACAGCCCATATGGCTACACCTTC.

This chain uses TRBV6-1 with TRBJ2-2, with D maybe TRBD1 (5 bases). Per the germline V gene, CDR1 is MNHNS and CDR2 is SASEGT. The length of the CDR3 is 15 residues. V dropped 2 bases and J dropped 0 bases, with 7 bases sitting between them. The CDR3: CASSEQDTNTGELFF. CDR3 in DNA: TGTGCCAGCAGTGAACAGGACACGAACACCGGGGAGCTGTTTTTT.

The chain couples TRBV6-5 to TRBJ1-2, with D perhaps TRBD1 (5 bases). The length of the CDR3 is 12 residues. Germline V gives CDR1 MNHEY, CDR2 SVGAGI. The germline V and J ends were trimmed by 10 bases and 8 bases, with 17 bases remaining between them. The CDR3 sequence: CAILSPRGGYTF. CDR3 nucleotides: TGTGCCATCCTCTCGCCCCGGGGGGGCTACACCTTC.

The chain links TRBV15 to TRBJ1-2; D unclear. The germline V gene encodes CDR1 LNHNV and CDR2 YYDKDF (reference sequence). Between the trimmed V and J ends, which lost 4 bases and 5 bases, there was a span of 17 bases. The CDR3 is made up of 15 amino acids. The CDR3 protein is CATSITFGRGYGYTF. The DNA for the CDR3 is TGTGCCACCAGCATAACCTTCGGACGGGGATATGGCTACACCTTC. The complete variable domain, with remaining parts taken from reference TRBV15 and TRBJ1-2, reads DAMVIQNPRYQVTQFGKPVTLSCSQTLNHNVMYWYQQKSSQAPKLLFHYYDKDFNNEADTPDNFQSRRPNTSFCFLDIRSPGLGDTAMYLCATSITFGRGYGYTFGSGTRLTVV.

The V call is TRBV7-3, the J call TRBJ2-7, with 7 bases identical to TRBD2. The CDR3 is 14 residues long. Germline assignment: CDR1 SGHTA and CDR2 FQGTGA. V gave up 5 bases and J gave up 1 base; unmatched junction bases: 5. CDR3 loop: CASSPGGVSYEQYF. The CDR3 DNA follows: TGTGCCAGCAGCCCGGGAGGAGTATCCTACGAGCAGTACTTC.

This chain links TRBV6-1 with TRBJ2-5; 8 bases align to TRBD1. V dropped 6 bases and J dropped 4; count of bases not matched to a gene: 7. The CDR3 consists of 14 residues. Germline lookup yields CDR1 MNHNS and CDR2 SASEGT. CDR3 in amino acids: CASRKPGGPETQYF. Written as DNA, the CDR3 is TGTGCCAGCAGGAAACCAGGGGGCCCAGAGACCCAGTACTTC.

The chain is built from TRBV7-8 and TRBJ2-2, with D possibly being TRBD2 (5 bases). Trimming took off 4 bases at V and 3 bases at J, with 12 bases between the two ends. This CDR3 has 15 residues. Per the germline V gene, CDR1 is SGHVS and CDR2 is FQNEAQ. The CDR3 here is CASSWANGDTGELFF. For the CDR3, the DNA is TGTGCCAGCAGCTGGGCCAACGGGGACACCGGGGAGCTGTTTTTT.

The J gene is TRBJ1-5, the V gene TRBV27; D is uncertain. The CDR3 runs 14 residues. V lost 5 bases and J lost 0, with 8 bases in between. The V gene's germline CDR1 is MNHEY and CDR2 SMNVEV (reference sequence). CDR3: CASSPYSSNQPQHF. The CDR3 DNA reads as TGTGCCAGCAGTCCGTACAGTAGCAATCAGCCCCAGCATTTT.

CDR3 sequence reads: CASSEGTQNTEAFF. The CDR3 bases are TGTGCCAGCAGTGAGGGCACACAGAACACTGAAGCTTTCTTT. The chain employs TRBV2 and TRBJ1-1, with D hard to call. Germline-derived CDR1 and CDR2 are SNHLY and FYNNEI. Trimming shortened V by 3 bases and J by 1 base, and 9 bases separated the two germline ends. This CDR3 contains 14 residues.